These T cell receptor beta chains were read from a single sample in a study of cytomegalovirus exposure and HLA in healthy donors. Profiled with immunoSEQ multiplex PCR; TCRdb holds only in-frame clones, not every one. The table includes about 120,000 clones, roughly three fifths detected once. Material for sequencing was PBMCs. The receptors come from a man aged 35 to 55 in good health and CMV-seropositive. Each CDR3 is given without its conserved first and last residue. Fields, in order: J gene, V gene, CDR3 protein.

J gene: TRBJ2-3; V gene: TRBV7-3; CDR3 protein: ASSPSAAGSDTQY
J gene: TRBJ1-2; V gene: TRBV6-6; CDR3 protein: ASSYVHSNYGYT
J gene: TRBJ2-7; V gene: TRBV10-3; CDR3 protein: AITSGRTYEQY
J gene: TRBJ2-6; V gene: TRBV25-1; CDR3 protein: ASSELGSSGANVLT
J gene: TRBJ1-2; V gene: TRBV27; CDR3 protein: ASRVARQGGGYT
J gene: TRBJ1-3; V gene: TRBV7-9; CDR3 protein: ASSIDRTFSGNTIY
J gene: TRBJ1-2; V gene: TRBV12-5; CDR3 protein: ASGFGTGAYGYT
J gene: TRBJ2-7; V gene: TRBV7-2; CDR3 protein: ASSLQLYEQY
J gene: TRBJ1-1; V gene: TRBV10-1; CDR3 protein: ASSEGRGLDTEAF
J gene: TRBJ1-2; V gene: TRBV6-1; CDR3 protein: ASSEGTGTYYGYT
J gene: TRBJ1-2; V gene: TRBV29-1; CDR3 protein: SFAGTGGDNYGYT
J gene: TRBJ1-1; V gene: TRBV7-9; CDR3 protein: ASSARDRGFSF
J gene: -; V gene: TRBV15; CDR3 protein: ATSRDNEQY
J gene: TRBJ1-6; V gene: TRBV19; CDR3 protein: ASSTGQGSSYNSPLH
J gene: TRBJ2-7; V gene: TRBV5-1; CDR3 protein: ASSFNEGGYEQY
J gene: TRBJ2-7; V gene: TRBV5-4; CDR3 protein: ASSLAFTYEQY
J gene: TRBJ1-1; V gene: TRBV7-8; CDR3 protein: ASSPQTNTEAF
J gene: TRBJ2-1; V gene: TRBV18; CDR3 protein: ASSPQGRGAGVREQF
J gene: TRBJ2-7; V gene: TRBV2; CDR3 protein: ASSEGGGQSSYEQY
J gene: TRBJ1-2; V gene: TRBV7-2; CDR3 protein: ASSLVAGRGYT
J gene: TRBJ2-3; V gene: TRBV5-1; CDR3 protein: ASSFVAGGSTDTQY
J gene: TRBJ2-6; V gene: TRBV27; CDR3 protein: ASRAVSGANVLT
J gene: TRBJ1-1; V gene: TRBV7-2; CDR3 protein: ASSLSRPTEAF
J gene: TRBJ1-1; V gene: TRBV4-1; CDR3 protein: ASSQGRTVSTEAF
J gene: TRBJ2-3; V gene: TRBV4-1; CDR3 protein: ASSQEADIDTQY
J gene: TRBJ2-7; V gene: TRBV11-3; CDR3 protein: ASSSGTPPYEQY
J gene: TRBJ1-1; V gene: TRBV27; CDR3 protein: ASSSRKGMNTEAF
J gene: TRBJ1-1; V gene: TRBV18; CDR3 protein: ASSPRSPGKAF
J gene: TRBJ1-2; V gene: TRBV7-9; CDR3 protein: ASSLEVLDPDS
J gene: TRBJ2-5; V gene: TRBV11-1; CDR3 protein: ASSSGQGASETQY
J gene: TRBJ2-1; V gene: TRBV7-9; CDR3 protein: ASSLTSGDNEQF